This T cell receptor (beta chain) came from a study of cytomegalovirus exposure and HLA in healthy donors. With 6 bases removed from V and 2 bases from J, the gap between germline ends came to 17 bases. CDR1 is MDHEN and CDR2 is SYDVKM in the germline V gene. There are 15 residues in the CDR3. Concerning this clone: Antigen specificity is unknown.

Broader study findings: A later analysis found that most CMV-associated TCR beta chains appeared HLA-restricted. In an earlier analysis, about 87% or about 30%: the productive usage of most TCR beta V segments.

PCR used 60 Vbeta primers and 13 Jbeta primers. Clones were sequenced by immunoSEQ multiplex PCR, and TCRdb holds only the in-frame ones, with some missing. Of tens of thousands of clones in the sample, about three quarters were seen once. Each donor was nominally healthy when sampled (though unrecorded immune exposures were likely). This chain uses TRBV28 with TRBJ2-7; D is perhaps TRBD2 (6 bases). The source material was PBMCs. This clonotype originated in a woman aged 25 to 39 in good health and CMV-seronegative. The CDR3 spells CASSHLVPGAYEQYF. The CDR3, as DNA: TGTGCCAGCAGCCACTTGGTCCCGGGGGCCTACGAGCAGTACTTC.